This passage covers 8 T cell receptor beta chains from one sample sequenced in a study of CD8+ T cells in alopecia areata. cDNA reverse transcribed from extracted RNA served as the sequencing template. Some clones are missing from TCRdb's copy, which holds only in-frame ones; the method was immunoSEQ multiplex PCR. This sample comprises roughly 110,000 clones, none seen once only. Sequenced sample: lesional skin. The receptors were gathered from a C3H/HeJ mouse with alopecia areata. Mice of this strain are of MHC haplotype H2-k.

A word on this clone: The gene symbols are mouse symbols. The read stops 4 residues short of the end of the CDR3; the missing end is completed from the germline J gene. The same CDR3 arises from other DNA sequences in this sample as well. The chain uses TRBV19 and TRBJ2-2; perhaps TRBD1 as D (7 bases). The CDR3 is 14 residues long. V lost 5 bases, J lost 2 bases, and 10 bases lay in between. CDR1 FNHDT and CDR2 SITEND come from the germline V gene (reference sequence). The CDR3 bases that were read are TGTGCCAGCAGCGAGGGGGCGAACACCGGG. Residues: CASSEGANTG. The entire CDR3 protein reads CASSEGANTGQLYF.

On this clone: Germline and genes: mouse. The read gets to within 4 residues of the CDR3 end, and the germline J gene fills in the rest. The chain is built from TRBV1 and TRBJ2-3; 11 bases align to TRBD2. Germline V lookup: CDR1 NSQYPW, CDR2 LRSPGD (reference sequence). V shed 5 bases, J shed 2 bases, and the junction held 9 bases outside the gene matches. The CDR3 loop spans 17 amino acids. The part of the CDR3 DNA that was read is TGCACCTGCAGTCCGCGACTGGGGGGGAGTTTTGCAGAA. Amino acids: CTCSPRLGGSFAE. The entire CDR3 sequence reads CTCSPRLGGSFAETLYF.

About this clone itself: The genes are named according to mouse. From the germline J gene comes the end of the CDR3, since the read stops 4 residues before it. The rearrangement uses TRBV19 and TRBJ2-7, with a weak D call TRBD1 (5 bases). V lost 2 bases to trimming and J lost 0 bases, with 18 bases between them. Germline CDR1 and CDR2: FNHDT and SITEND (reference sequence). This CDR3 region has 17 residues. The CDR3 DNA, read in part, is TGTGCCAGCAGTATCCCCCCCCCATCGACAGCCTCCTAT. Amino acid sequence: CASSIPPPSTASY. The entire CDR3 reads CASSIPPPSTASYEQYF.

This clone was detected a few times. Each gene name is a mouse one. The read terminates 4 residues before the CDR3 end, so the remaining end is supplied by the germline J gene. This rearrangement joins TRBV13-3 to TRBJ2-5; tentative D call: TRBD1 (6 bases). Germline V lookup: CDR1 NNHDY, CDR2 SYVADS. The CDR3 has 13 amino acids. The CDR3 bases that were read are TGTGCCAGCAGTATACAGGGACGGGAC. Translation: CASSIQGRD. The complete CDR3 protein is CASSIQGRDTQYF. The full variable domain, completed using reference TRBV13-3 and TRBJ2-5, is EAAVTQSPRSKVAVTGGKVTLSCHQTNNHDYMYWYRQDTGHGLRLIHYSYVADSTEKGDIPDGYKASRPSQENFSLILELASLSQTAVYFCASSIQGRDTQYFGPGTRLLVL.

This clone was seen a handful of times. The protein recorded in TCRdb does not match the translated DNA at residue 11; the protein presented here comes from translating the DNA. The genes and germline here are from mouse. The read is 3 residues too short to cover the CDR3 end, so that end is filled in from the germline J gene. The V gene is TRBV13-3, the J gene TRBJ1-3; 7 bases line up with TRBD1. Germline V gene lookup returns CDR1 NNHDY and CDR2 SYVADS. V shed 2 bases and J 6 bases; nucleotides not matched to a gene: 5. The CDR3 is made up of 14 amino acids. Incomplete CDR3 DNA: TGTGCCAGCAGTGAAGAAGGGGGCGAAAATACG. Translation gives CASSEEGGENT. The full CDR3 protein reads CASSEEGGENTLYF.

Many counts were recorded for this clone. Each gene name is a mouse one. The CDR3 goes on 4 residues after the read ends, and that part is filled in from the germline J gene. The chain is built from TRBV13-3 and TRBJ2-1; 7 positions match TRBD1. This CDR3 has 15 residues. Looked up from germline, CDR1 is NNHDY and CDR2 is SYVADS. J was trimmed by 2 bases and V by 0 bases; bases with no gene match: 2. The CDR3 spells CASSDEQGDYAEQFF. CDR3 bases read: TGTGCCAGCAGTGATGAGCAGGGGGACTATGCT.

About this clone: These gene names are mouse names. With the read ending 4 residues before the CDR3 end, the germline J gene is used to fill in that end. The chain combines TRBV13-2 with TRBJ2-1; the D gene is possibly TRBD2 (5 bases). This CDR3 spans 11 amino acids. The germline V gene has CDR1 NNHNN and CDR2 SYGAGS (reference sequence). CDR3 residues: CASGHWAEQFF. The sequenced CDR3 bases are TGTGCCAGCGGGCACTGGGCT.

With respect to this clone: Each gene name is a mouse one. Read data end 4 residues before the CDR3 end; the end is taken from the germline J gene. J is TRBJ2-5 and V is TRBV1, with 10 bases identical to TRBD1. The germline V gene encodes CDR1 NSQYPW and CDR2 LRSPGD (reference sequence). This CDR3 is 16 amino acids long. The chain's CDR3 is CTCSADLGTGVDTQYF. Incomplete CDR3 DNA: TGCACCTGCAGTGCAGATCTTGGGACAGGGGTAGAC.